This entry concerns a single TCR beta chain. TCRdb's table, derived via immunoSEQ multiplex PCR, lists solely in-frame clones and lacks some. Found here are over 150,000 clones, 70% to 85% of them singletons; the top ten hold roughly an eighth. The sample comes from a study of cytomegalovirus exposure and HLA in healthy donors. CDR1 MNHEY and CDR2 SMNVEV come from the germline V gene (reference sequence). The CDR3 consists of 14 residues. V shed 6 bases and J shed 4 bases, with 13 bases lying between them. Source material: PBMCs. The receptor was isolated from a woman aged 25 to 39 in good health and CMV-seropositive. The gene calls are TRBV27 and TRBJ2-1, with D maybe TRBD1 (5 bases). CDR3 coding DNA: TGTGCCAGCAGCTCCGCGACAGTATACAATGAGCAGTTCTTC. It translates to CASSSATVYNEQFF.